This is a list of T cell receptor beta chains from one sample in a study of blood T cell repertoires in COVID-19. Profiled with immunoSEQ multiplex PCR; TCRdb holds only in-frame clones, not every one. The profile shows approximately 200,000 clones, less than 90% of them singletons. Specimen: peripheral blood. These receptors came from a woman older than 75 with COVID-19, enrolled during active disease. CDR3s include the opening cysteine and the closing phenylalanine or tryptophan. The D gene is left open where the match is weak. Size tells how often a clone was seen (once, few, many) or the class of an expanded clone, and some rows leave it out.

v_gene	len	abundance	d_gene	j_gene	CDR3aa	CDR3nt
TRBV27	14	NA	TRBD1	TRBJ1-6	CASSSDRGNSPLHF	TGTGCCAGCAGTTCGGACAGGGGGAATTCACCCCTCCACTTT
TRBV7-3	15	NA	NA	TRBJ2-3	CASSANTGFTDTQYF	TGTGCCAGCAGCGCGAATACAGGATTTACAGATACGCAGTATTTT
TRBV18	15	NA	TRBD1	TRBJ2-5	CASSLTSDRVVTQYF	TGTGCCAGCTCACTAACCTCGGACAGGGTGGTGACCCAGTACTTC
TRBV7-8	18	NA	TRBD1	TRBJ1-5	CASSLSTTGTGYNQPQHF	TGTGCCAGCAGCTTATCCACAACCGGGACAGGGTACAATCAGCCCCAGCATTTT
TRBV12-3/TRBV12-4	12	NA	NA	TRBJ1-6	CASREGNSPLHF	TGTGCCAGCCGAGAGGGAAATTCACCCCTCCACTTT
TRBV18	16	NA	TRBD1	TRBJ1-3	CASSSDRGLSGNTIYF	TGTGCCAGCTCTTCGGACAGGGGTCTCTCTGGAAACACCATATATTTT
TRBV5-1	14	NA	NA	TRBJ1-5	CASSLGLENQPQHF	TGCGCCAGCAGCTTAGGACTCGAAAATCAGCCCCAGCATTTT
TRBV7-2	15	NA	NA	TRBJ1-2	CASKLGGGRAYGYTF	TGTGCCAGCAAACTCGGCGGGGGGCGGGCCTATGGCTACACCTTC
TRBV6-5	14	NA	TRBD1	TRBJ2-3	CASATQGAPWAQYF	TGTGCCAGCGCAACACAGGGGGCCCCTTGGGCGCAGTATTTT
TRBV5-5	14	NA	NA	TRBJ1-2	CASSLYLGEDGYTF	TGTGCCAGCAGCTTATACCTCGGTGAGGATGGCTACACCTTC
TRBV27	16	NA	NA	TRBJ2-2	CASSREGQTNTGELFF	TGTGCCAGCAGTCGGGAGGGACAGACGAACACCGGGGAGCTGTTTTTT
TRBV7-9	12	NA	NA	TRBJ1-3	CASRGTGNTIYF	TGTGCCAGTCGAGGTACTGGAAACACCATATATTTT
TRBV5-1	16	NA	NA	TRBJ2-1	CASSLVAGMGSNEQFF	TGCGCCAGCAGCTTGGTTGCGGGAATGGGGTCCAATGAGCAGTTCTTC
TRBV24-1	14	NA	NA	TRBJ2-1	CATSGRTAYNEQFF	TGTGCCACCAGTGGAAGGACAGCTTACAATGAGCAGTTCTTC
TRBV5-8	15	NA	NA	TRBJ1-5	CASSGHTDINQPQHF	TGTGCCAGCAGCGGACACACGGACATCAATCAGCCCCAGCATTTT
TRBV6-5	11	NA	NA	TRBJ1-2	CATRENYGYTF	TGTGCCACCCGGGAGAACTATGGCTACACCTTC
TRBV9	14	NA	NA	TRBJ1-5	CASSAEGGRQPQHF	TGTGCCAGCAGCGCAGAGGGAGGGCGGCAGCCCCAGCATTTT
TRBV4-1	14	NA	TRBD1	TRBJ1-1	CASSQGNRGKRDFF	TGCGCCAGCAGCCAAGGGAACAGGGGGAAGAGGGATTTCTTT
TRBV9	17	NA	NA	TRBJ2-3	CASSVAGGGGPPDTQYF	TGTGCCAGCAGCGTAGCTGGGGGCGGGGGACCACCAGATACGCAGTATTTT
TRBV2	14	NA	TRBD1	TRBJ2-5	CASSVGNRGKTQYF	TGTGCCAGCAGTGTCGGAAACAGGGGTAAGACCCAGTACTTC
TRBV29-1	12	NA	NA	TRBJ2-5	CSVEQGRETQYF	TGCAGCGTTGAGCAGGGTAGGGAGACCCAGTACTTC
TRBV5-1	13	NA	TRBD1	TRBJ1-1	CASRQGKNTEAFF	TGCGCCAGCAGACAGGGGAAGAACACTGAAGCTTTCTTT
TRBV9	15	once	TRBD1	TRBJ2-4	CASSAGGVSENIQYF	TGTGCCAGCAGCGCAGGGGGTGTTTCGGAAAACATTCAGTACTTC
TRBV18	16	NA	TRBD2	TRBJ2-3	CASSPQSGGAGDTQYF	TGTGCCAGCTCACCACAAAGCGGGGGGGCCGGGGATACGCAGTATTTT
TRBV11-2	13	NA	NA	TRBJ2-1	CASSFQINNEQFF	TGTGCCAGCAGCTTTCAGATCAACAATGAGCAGTTCTTC